The 27 T cell receptor beta chains reported below all come from one sample, sequenced in a study of blood T cell repertoires in COVID-19. The table came from immunoSEQ multiplex PCR; TCRdb's copy has only in-frame clones and leaves some out. Seen here are approximately 100,000 clones, roughly 76% observed once, and the top ten hold more than 9%. Sequencing was done on a sample of peripheral blood. The receptor set was obtained from a human donor in a cohort sampled during active COVID-19.

This chain connects TRBV29-1 to TRBJ2-7, with 8 bases fitting TRBD2. V lost 4 bases and J lost 5; bases outside the gene matches: 4. Per germline, CDR1 SQVTM and CDR2 ANQGSEA. This CDR3 region has 12 residues. The CDR3 DNA reads as TGCAGCGTTGGCGGGGGGAGAAACGAGCAGTACTTC. This translates into CSVGGGRNEQYF.

V is TRBV7-2 and J is TRBJ2-5; TRBD2 aligns across 10 bases. The CDR3 spans 17 residues. Germline trimming cut 2 bases from V and 0 bases from J; bases unmatched to any gene: 6. Germline V CDR1 and CDR2: SGHTA, FQGNSA. The CDR3 DNA reads as TGTGCCAGCAGCTTACGGCCCCTAGCGGGGGACCAAGAGACCCAGTACTTC. Translation gives CASSLRPLAGDQETQYF.

The chain uses TRBV9 and TRBJ1-2; 8 nucleotides align to TRBD1. The CDR3 runs to 14 residues. Germline V CDR1 and CDR2: SGDLS, YYNGEE. J gave up 2 bases and V 4 bases, and 4 bases lay outside the gene matches. CDR3 in DNA: TGTGCCAGCAGCCCCGGACAGGGAAACTATGGCTACACCTTC. This sequence encodes CASSPGQGNYGYTF. Based on the CDR3 plus reference TRBV9 and TRBJ1-2, the full variable domain is DSGVTQTPKHLITATGQRVTLRCSPRSGDLSVYWYQQSLDQGLQFLIQYYNGEERAKGNILERFSAQQFPDLHSELNLSSLELGDSALYFCASSPGQGNYGYTFGSGTRLTVV.

The chain combines TRBV4-3 with TRBJ2-7, with D perhaps matching TRBD1 (6 bases). Germline assignment: CDR1 LGHNA and CDR2 YSLEER. V dropped 0 bases and J dropped 4 bases, with 16 bases sitting between them. This CDR3 is 16 amino acids long. The CDR3: CASSQDLKQGVYEQYF. DNA for the CDR3: TGCGCCAGCAGCCAAGATCTGAAACAGGGCGTGTACGAGCAGTACTTC.

This clone was observed a handful of times. The chain employs TRBV30 and TRBJ2-7, with 9 bases aligning to TRBD1. CDR3 length equals 13 residues. V dropped 3 bases and J dropped 5; count of bases not matched to a gene: 5. CDR1 and CDR2 (germline): GTSNPN, SVGIG (reference sequence). CDR3 sequence reads: CAWRTGGYHEQYF. The CDR3 DNA reads as TGTGCCTGGAGGACAGGGGGTTATCACGAGCAGTACTTC.

This sequence joins TRBV13 and TRBJ2-7; 13 positions match TRBD2. This CDR3 is 17 amino acids long. With V trimmed by 4 bases and J by 4 bases, 10 bases remained unmatched. The germline CDR1 and CDR2 sequences are PRHDT and FYEKMQ (reference sequence). The CDR3 DNA sequence: TGTGCCAGCAGCTCCCTCGGACTAGCGGGGGAATTTTACGAGCAGTACTTC. Translating gives CASSSLGLAGEFYEQYF.

This clone was seen more than once but under ten times. The rearrangement uses TRBV7-8 and TRBJ1-5, with no clear D. The germline gives CDR1 SGHVS, CDR2 FQNEAQ. CDR3 length: 15 amino acids. The V end was cut by 0 bases, the J end by 7 bases, with 13 bases between. CDR3 residues: CASSLALGGYQPQHF. CDR3 DNA: TGTGCCAGCAGCTTAGCGCTGGGCGGGTACCAGCCCCAGCATTTT. Based on the CDR3 plus reference TRBV7-8 and TRBJ1-5, the full variable domain is GAGVSQSPRYKVAKRGQDVALRCDPISGHVSLFWYQQALGQGPEFLTYFQNEAQLDKSGLPSDRFFAERPEGSVSTLKIQRTQQEDSAVYLCASSLALGGYQPQHFGDGTRLSIL.

The V gene is TRBV19, the J gene TRBJ1-1; TRBD1 aligns across 9 bases. J gave up 9 bases and V 6 bases, and 5 bases lay outside the gene matches. This CDR3 has 12 residues. Germline values: CDR1 LNHDA, CDR2 SQIVND (reference sequence). The CDR3 region has the DNA TGTGCCAGTAGAAGCACAGGGGGCAAAGCTTTCTTT. The encoded protein is CASRSTGGKAFF.

The chain uses TRBV6-5 and TRBJ2-7; TRBD2 matches 14 bases. The germline V gene encodes CDR1 MNHEY and CDR2 SVGAGI. J gave up 4 bases and V 9 bases, and 8 bases lay outside the gene matches. This CDR3 region has 15 residues. The CDR3 DNA reads as TGTGCCAGTGGGGCAGGGACTAGCGGGAGTTACGAGCAGTACTTC. Protein sequence: CASGAGTSGSYEQYF.

The chain combines TRBV15 with TRBJ2-2; 10 positions agree with TRBD1. Germline V gene data show CDR1 as LNHNV and CDR2 as YYDKDF (reference sequence). The J segment lost 6 bases and the V segment lost 5 bases, leaving 9 bases of the junction unmatched. CDR3 length: 16 residues. The CDR3 here is CATSGRDRGIAGELFF. The CDR3 bases are TGTGCCACCAGCGGCCGGGACAGGGGAATCGCCGGGGAGCTGTTTTTT.

The V and J genes are TRBV7-2 and TRBJ1-1, with D maybe TRBD1 (6 bases). Germline loops: CDR1 SGHTA, CDR2 FQGNSA. V lost 7 bases to trimming and J lost 2 bases, with 14 bases between them. The CDR3 has 14 amino acids. The CDR3 sequence: CASKSGQQNTEAFF. The CDR3 coding sequence is TGTGCCAGCAAATCTGGACAGCAAAACACTGAAGCTTTCTTT.

V usage is TRBV9 and J usage is TRBJ1-2; TRBD1 aligns across 9 bases. Germline lookup yields CDR1 SGDLS and CDR2 YYNGEE. V dropped 3 bases and J dropped 4; count of bases not matched to a gene: 7. The CDR3 extends over 15 amino acids. The CDR3 DNA follows: TGTGCCAGCAGCGCGACAGGGGGTGGGTTCTATGGCTACACCTTC. As protein: CASSATGGGFYGYTF.

The J gene is TRBJ1-5, the V gene TRBV24-1, with TRBD1 as a possible D gene (5 bases). Trimming cost V 11 bases and J 2 bases, with 18 bases left between them. CDR3 length equals 15 residues. Germline-derived CDR1 and CDR2 are KGHDR and SFDVKD. The DNA of the CDR3 is TGTGCCAACGGGAGGGGACGGGTGGGCAATCAGCCCCAGCATTTT. This gives the protein CANGRGRVGNQPQHF.

The genes are TRBV7-9 and TRBJ1-1; possibly TRBD1 for D (6 bases). V was trimmed by 7 bases and J by 6 bases, leaving 9 bases between them. Germline loops: CDR1 SEHNR, CDR2 FQNEAQ (reference sequence). This CDR3 spans 11 amino acids. CDR3 amino acids: CASKKGAEAFF. In DNA form, the CDR3 reads TGTGCCAGCAAGAAGGGGGCTGAAGCTTTCTTT.

This clone appeared a single time. V is TRBV19 and J is TRBJ1-1; D gene uncertain. Germline V gene data show CDR1 as LNHDA and CDR2 as SQIVND (reference sequence). The CDR3 contains 14 residues. V lost 5 bases and J lost 5, with 15 bases in between. In nucleotides, the CDR3 is TGTGCCAGTAGTTCTCGGGTAAGTTTTACTGAAGCTTTCTTT. Protein sequence: CASSSRVSFTEAFF.

The V gene is TRBV14, the J gene TRBJ1-2; D remains ambiguous. CDR3 size: 14 residues. With 1 base removed from V and 6 bases from J, the gap between germline ends came to 12 bases. Germline V gene data show CDR1 as SGHDN and CDR2 as FVKESK. Written as DNA, the CDR3 is TGTGCCAGCAGCCAAGGTTCCAAACGGGATGGCTACACCTTC. This translates into CASSQGSKRDGYTF.

The V gene is TRBV7-2, the J gene TRBJ2-3; 9 nucleotides agree with TRBD2. The CDR3 is made up of 12 amino acids. V shed 11 bases and J 4 bases; nucleotides not matched to a gene: 4. Per the germline V gene, CDR1 is SGHTA and CDR2 is FQGNSA. The CDR3 loop reads CAGTSFSDTQYF. The CDR3 DNA reads TGTGCCGGGACTAGCTTCTCAGATACGCAGTATTTT. Supplemented by reference TRBV7-2 and TRBJ2-3, the full variable domain reads GAGVSQSPSNKVTEKGKDVELRCDPISGHTALYWYRQSLGQGLEFLIYFQGNSAPDKSGLPSDRFSAERTGGSVSTLTIQRTQQEDSAVYLCAGTSFSDTQYFGPGTRLTVL.

The chain joins TRBV28 to TRBJ2-7; TRBD1 matches 9 bases. The CDR3 totals 13 residues. Germline V gene data show CDR1 as MDHEN and CDR2 as SYDVKM. V trimming: 6 bases; J trimming: 7 bases; junction bases outside the gene matches: 7. The CDR3 is CASRTQGAREQYF. DNA of the CDR3: TGTGCCAGCAGAACACAGGGGGCGCGGGAGCAGTACTTC.

This chain uses TRBV28 with TRBJ2-7, with 7 bases matching TRBD2. Germline CDR1 and CDR2: MDHEN and SYDVKM. V lost 5 bases to trimming and J lost 1 base; unmatched junction nucleotides: 11. The CDR3 consists of 16 residues. CDR3 bases: TGTGCCAGCAGTCCTGGCGTGGGGGGGAGGTCCTACGAGCAGTACTTC. It specifies CASSPGVGGRSYEQYF.

This chain links TRBV27 with TRBJ1-5; TRBD1 agrees at 7 bases. The V gene end was trimmed by 6 bases and the J gene end by 11 bases; junction bases not matched to a gene: 25. The CDR3 contains 18 residues. Germline lookup yields CDR1 MNHEY and CDR2 SMNVEV (reference sequence). The CDR3 nucleotides are TGTGCCAGCAGCCCAAGCTGGAGTGGGACAGCCCAATCTCTAGCCCAGCATTTT. Encoded protein: CASSPSWSGTAQSLAQHF.

This clone was counted once. The rearrangement joins TRBV30 to TRBJ2-1, with TRBD2 matching 8 bases. This CDR3 spans 15 amino acids. Trimming cost V 0 bases and J 3 bases; bases outside gene matches: 4. The germline V gene encodes CDR1 GTSNPN and CDR2 SVGIG (reference sequence). Written as DNA, the CDR3 is TGTGCCTGGAGTGTTCAGGCGGGAGGCTACAATGAGCAGTTCTTC. This encodes CAWSVQAGGYNEQFF.

The J gene is TRBJ1-5, the V gene TRBV27, with a possible D match to TRBD1 (5 bases). The germline gives CDR1 MNHEY, CDR2 SMNVEV (reference sequence). This CDR3 is built from 13 residues. The V gene lost 5 bases and the J gene lost 7 bases, with 12 bases spanning the gap. This chain's CDR3 is CASSTDIRQPQHF. Here the CDR3 DNA reads TGTGCCAGCAGTACGGACATCCGACAGCCCCAGCATTTT.

The chain has TRBV21-1 and TRBJ2-7; TRBD2 is the table's D call and was not checked against the DNA. TRBV21-1 counts as a pseudogene. This CDR3 has 16 amino acids. The CDR3 region has the DNA TGTGCCAGCAGCAAAGATGGGGCTAGCGGACTCTACGAGCAGTACTTC. Protein: CASSKDGASGLYEQYF.

This clone occurred once. The chain is built from TRBV24-1 and TRBJ2-3; 9 bases align to TRBD2. This CDR3 has 17 residues. J lost 3 bases, V lost 4 bases, and 10 bases had no gene match. The germline gives CDR1 KGHDR, CDR2 SFDVKD. CDR3 nucleotides: TGTGCCACCAGTGACTCCCTTCGGCTAGCGGGGACAGATACGCAGTATTTT. It translates to CATSDSLRLAGTDTQYF.

This rearrangement joins TRBV12-3 or TRBV12-4 to TRBJ2-3; no clear D gene. The CDR3 runs to 13 residues. Trimming took 0 bases from V and 5 from J, leaving 6 bases between them. CDR3 residues: CASSLALEDTQYF. The DNA of the CDR3 is TGTGCCAGCAGTTTAGCCCTAGAAGATACGCAGTATTTT.

The chain carries TRBV29-1 and TRBJ1-3, with 7 nucleotides matching TRBD1. Germline assignment: CDR1 SQVTM and CDR2 ANQGSEA. V trimming: 6 bases; J trimming: 4 bases; junction bases outside the gene matches: 3. The CDR3 length is 12 residues. The CDR3 coding sequence is TGCAGCGTCGGGACAGACGGAAACACCATATATTTT. As protein: CSVGTDGNTIYF.

This chain joins TRBV27 and TRBJ2-1; 14 positions match TRBD2. The J segment lost 3 bases and the V segment lost 7 bases, leaving 5 bases of the junction unmatched. From germline, CDR1 is MNHEY and CDR2 SMNVEV (reference sequence). CDR3 length equals 16 residues. CDR3: CASKTSGRARYNEQFF. CDR3 sequence (DNA): TGTGCCAGCAAGACTAGCGGGAGGGCCCGCTACAATGAGCAGTTCTTC.